This paragraph covers one T cell receptor (beta chain) sequence. This sample stems from a study of cytomegalovirus exposure and HLA in healthy donors. The CDR3 has 15 residues. V lost 4 bases and J lost 6; bases outside the gene matches: 5. Per the germline V gene, CDR1 is LGHNA and CDR2 is YNFKEQ. Some clones are missing from TCRdb's copy, which holds only in-frame ones; the method was immunoSEQ multiplex PCR. The table lists more than 200,000 clones, 80% to 95% of them singletons. Sequenced material: PBMCs. The sequence derives from a woman aged 25 to 39 in good health and CMV-seronegative. V and J are TRBV4-2 and TRBJ2-7, with 14 bases aligning to TRBD2. The CDR3: CASSPIGLAGGEQYF. The CDR3 bases are TGTGCCAGCAGCCCTATTGGACTAGCGGGAGGCGAGCAGTACTTC.